These 8 T cell receptor beta chains were sequenced from one sample in a study of tumor-infiltrating lymphocytes in primary liver carcinoma. The investigators made TCR beta cDNA from about 510 ng total RNA, using a constant-region primer. The TCR beta library was amplified through three nested multiplex PCR rounds in a modified ARM-PCR procedure. PCR rounds one and two used TRBV1-TRBV30 forward primers with a C-beta reverse primer for roughly 10 cycles each. Each CDR3 protein gets one entry after TCRdb re-called the multiplex PCR reads with MiXCR. The repertoire holds about 200,000 distinct CDR3 sequences, with approximately 65% as singletons. The source of the blood RNA was unsorted whole blood, and germline DNA was extracted as well. Sequencing used peripheral blood. These receptors originate from a woman aged 60 to 75 with primary liver carcinoma and hepatitis B virus infection.

To note about this clonotype: Germline and junction disagree at one end, which may indicate a read error. The chain carries TRBV29-1 and TRBJ2-3; D unresolved. The germline V gene encodes CDR1 SQVTM and CDR2 ANQGSEA. The CDR3 loop spans 12 amino acids. CDR3 nucleotide sequence: TGCAGCGTTGACCTAGGAGTGGATATGCAGTATTTT. Translation gives CSVDLGVDMQYF.

V gene TRBV28 combines with J gene TRBJ2-5, with 9 bases aligning to TRBD2. V gave up 4 bases and J gave up 7 bases; unmatched junction bases: 13. In germline, CDR1 is MDHEN, CDR2 SYDVKM. This CDR3 comprises 16 residues. CDR3 sequence: CASSSMASGEGRTQYF. The CDR3 DNA is TGTGCCAGCAGTTCCATGGCTAGCGGGGAGGGTAGGACCCAGTACTTC.

V is TRBV20-1 and J is TRBJ2-5; possible D gene TRBD2, 6 bases. Trimming stripped 3 bases from V and 6 bases from J, with 11 bases between. The CDR3 runs to 12 residues. Germline V gene sequence: CDR1 DFQATT, CDR2 SNEGSKA (reference sequence). CDR3 amino acids: CSAREGDQTQYF. The CDR3 DNA reads as TGCAGTGCTAGGGAGGGAGACCAGACCCAGTACTTC.

A word on this clonotype: The junction and the germline gene differ at one end; a read error may be behind it. V and J are TRBV11-3 and TRBJ2-1, with 11 bases fitting TRBD2. The CDR3 spans 15 residues. The V gene's germline CDR1 is SGHNT and CDR2 YENEEA. DNA for the CDR3: TGTGCCAACAGCTCACTAGCGGGGGATTACAACGAGCAGTGCTTC. Protein product: CANSSLAGDYNEQCF.

The rearrangement joins TRBV10-2 to TRBJ1-1; D unresolved. The CDR3 contains 13 residues. Germline CDR1 is WSHSY and CDR2 is SAAADI. Trimming left V 0 bases short and J 8 bases short, with 10 bases between. In nucleotides, the CDR3 is TGCGCCAGCAGTGAGTCGTCCGGGGTGGAAGCTTTCTTT. This gives the protein CASSESSGVEAFF.

About this clonotype itself: A single base separates this from a much larger clone, so it may be a read error. The CDR3 loop reads CASSLKGDGGGNQPQHF. CDR3 nucleotide sequence: TGTGCCAGCAGCTTGAAGGGGGACGGGGGGGGCAATCAGCCCCAGCATTTT. This chain connects TRBV5-6 to TRBJ1-5, with D perhaps TRBD1 (6 bases). CDR1 and CDR2 from the germline V gene are SGHDT and YYEEEE. The ends were cut back, 1 base at V and 2 bases at J, with 16 bases in the middle. CDR3 length: 17 amino acids.

This clonotype was recorded only once. Because the CDR3 is missing its conserved closing phenylalanine or tryptophan, this is likely a read error. The chain has TRBV11-3 and TRBJ2-1; D possibly corresponds to TRBD2 (5 bases). Germline CDR1 reads SGHNT; CDR2 reads YENEEA. This CDR3 is 14 amino acids long. Trimming took off 9 bases at V and 5 bases at J, with 17 bases between the two ends. Here the CDR3 reads CASSPDDGNNEQFY. The DNA of the CDR3 is TGTGCCAGTAGCCCCGACGACGGGAACAATGAGCAGTTCTAC.

This clonotype has a count of ten or more. This chain links TRBV12-3 or TRBV12-4 with TRBJ1-1, with no clear D. V lost 7 bases to trimming and J lost 0 bases, with 15 bases between them. The CDR3 spans 15 residues. This chain's CDR3 is CASKTTQTLNTEAFF. The DNA of the CDR3 is TGTGCCAGCAAAACAACACAGACCTTGAACACTGAAGCTTTCTTT.